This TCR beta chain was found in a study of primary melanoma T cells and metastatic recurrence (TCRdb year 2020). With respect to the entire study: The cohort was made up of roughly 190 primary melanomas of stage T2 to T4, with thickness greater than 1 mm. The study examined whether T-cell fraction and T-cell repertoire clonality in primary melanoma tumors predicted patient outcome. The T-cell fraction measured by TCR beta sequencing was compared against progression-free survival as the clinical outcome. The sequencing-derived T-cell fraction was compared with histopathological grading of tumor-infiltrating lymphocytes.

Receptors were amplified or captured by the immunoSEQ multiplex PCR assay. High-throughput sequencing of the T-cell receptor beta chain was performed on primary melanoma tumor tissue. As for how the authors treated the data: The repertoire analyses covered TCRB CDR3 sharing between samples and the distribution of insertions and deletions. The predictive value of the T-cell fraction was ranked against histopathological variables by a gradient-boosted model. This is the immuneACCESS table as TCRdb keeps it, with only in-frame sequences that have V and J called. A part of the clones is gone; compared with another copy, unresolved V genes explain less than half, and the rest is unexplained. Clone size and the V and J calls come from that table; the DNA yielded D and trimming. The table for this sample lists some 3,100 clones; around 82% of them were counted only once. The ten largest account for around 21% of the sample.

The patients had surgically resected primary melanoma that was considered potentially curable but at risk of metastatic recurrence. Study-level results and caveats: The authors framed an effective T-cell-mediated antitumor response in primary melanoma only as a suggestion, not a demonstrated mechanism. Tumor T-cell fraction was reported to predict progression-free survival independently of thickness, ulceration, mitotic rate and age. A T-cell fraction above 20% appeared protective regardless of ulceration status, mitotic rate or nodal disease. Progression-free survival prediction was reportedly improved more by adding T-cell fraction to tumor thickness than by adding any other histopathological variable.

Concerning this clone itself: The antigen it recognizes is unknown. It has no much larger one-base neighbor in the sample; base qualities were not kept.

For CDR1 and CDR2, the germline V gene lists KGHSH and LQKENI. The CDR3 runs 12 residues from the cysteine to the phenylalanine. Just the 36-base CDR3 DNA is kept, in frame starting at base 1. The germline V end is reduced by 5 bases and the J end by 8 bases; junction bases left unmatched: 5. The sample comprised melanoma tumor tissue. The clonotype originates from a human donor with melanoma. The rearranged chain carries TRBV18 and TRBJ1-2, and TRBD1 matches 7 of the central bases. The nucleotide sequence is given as TGTGCCAGCTCAGAGGGGGCTGGAGGCTACACCTTC. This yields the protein CASSEGAGGYTF.